These 26 T cell receptor beta chains were sequenced from one sample in a study of T cells in narcolepsy. TCRdb keeps only in-frame clones here, not all; method: immunoSEQ multiplex PCR. This sample has under 40,000 clones, with about four fifths found just once. Sequenced sample: memory (CD45RA-) CD4+ T cells from blood. The receptors derive from a human donor in good health.

This clone appeared a few times. This chain uses TRBV10-2 with TRBJ1-3; tentatively, D is TRBD1 (5 bases). The CDR3 contains 15 residues. The V end was cut by 8 bases, the J end by 2 bases, with 16 bases between. Germline values: CDR1 WSHSY, CDR2 SAAADI. The CDR3 here is CASSGGRGTGNTIYF. In nucleotides, the CDR3 is TGCGCCAGCTCCGGAGGGAGGGGAACTGGAAACACCATATATTTT.

The V call is TRBV11-3, the J call TRBJ2-5; 8 positions match TRBD2. V shed 5 bases and J 2 bases; nucleotides not matched to a gene: 4. This CDR3 spans 14 amino acids. CDR1 is SGHNT and CDR2 is YENEEA in the germline V gene. The CDR3 region has the DNA TGTGCCAGCAGCCTGGGACTAGGGCAAGAGACCCAGTACTTC. It codes for CASSLGLGQETQYF.

This chain connects TRBV30 to TRBJ1-1, with a possible D match to TRBD1 (6 bases). This CDR3 contains 16 residues. V lost 4 bases, J lost 5 bases, and 23 bases lay in between. Germline CDR1 is GTSNPN and CDR2 is SVGIG (reference sequence). In nucleotides, the CDR3 is TGTGCCTGGAACGATCCCGGGGGCGGGAAGTGGACTGAAGCTTTCTTT. It translates to CAWNDPGGGKWTEAFF.

The V and J genes are TRBV2 and TRBJ1-3; perhaps TRBD1 as D (5 bases). Trimming took 6 bases from V and 0 from J, leaving 9 bases between them. Germline V gene lookup returns CDR1 SNHLY and CDR2 FYNNEI. The CDR3 is 14 residues long. The CDR3 bases are TGTGCCAGCAGCTTGGACATCTCTGGAAACACCATATATTTT. This translates into CASSLDISGNTIYF.

This clone has only a few counts. The gene calls are TRBV11-3 and TRBJ2-7, with D uncertain. The V gene lost 2 bases and the J gene lost 3 bases, with 11 bases spanning the gap. CDR3 length: 14 amino acids. Germline lookup yields CDR1 SGHNT and CDR2 YENEEA. The CDR3 DNA reads TGTGCCAGCAGCTTAATGGGTCTAGTCTACGAGCAGTACGTC. This codes for CASSLMGLVYEQYV.

This clone has only a few counts. J is TRBJ1-1 and V is TRBV11-2, with D tentatively TRBD1 (5 bases). This CDR3 is built from 11 residues. Trimming pared 5 bases from V and 8 bases from J, leaving 9 bases between. Germline loops: CDR1 SGHAT, CDR2 FQNNGV. In nucleotides, the CDR3 is TGTGCCAGCAGCGTACAGGTCGAAGCTTTCTTT. This gives the protein CASSVQVEAFF.

The chain couples TRBV19 to TRBJ1-1; D unclear. V lost 6 bases and J 9 bases, leaving 17 bases between the germline ends. From germline, CDR1 is LNHDA and CDR2 SQIVND (reference sequence). The CDR3 sequence is 13 residues long. This chain's CDR3 is CASSRNREGKAFF. The CDR3 DNA sequence: TGTGCCAGTAGCCGAAACAGAGAGGGCAAAGCTTTCTTT.

The chain is built from TRBV5-1 and TRBJ1-1, with 7 bases matching TRBD1. The CDR3 sequence is 13 residues long. Looked up from germline, CDR1 is SGHRS and CDR2 is YFSETQ. With V trimmed by 4 bases and J by 7 bases, 7 bases remained unmatched. The CDR3 reads CASSIGQVGEAFF. The CDR3 region has the DNA TGCGCCAGCAGCATAGGACAGGTGGGTGAAGCTTTCTTT.

The chain employs TRBV5-6 and TRBJ2-3; 10 bases map to TRBD2. CDR3 length: 17 amino acids. The junction had 10 bases not matched to a gene; V was cut back by 4 bases and J by 2 bases. Germline V gene sequence: CDR1 SGHDT, CDR2 YYEEEE. The CDR3 reads CASSTYSLAGATDTQYF. In DNA, the CDR3 is TGTGCCAGCAGCACCTATTCCCTAGCGGGGGCCACAGATACGCAGTATTTT.

The chain has TRBV6-5 and TRBJ2-2; D uncertain. The germline V and J ends were trimmed by 6 bases and 5 bases, with 10 bases remaining between them. The CDR3 totals 13 residues. Germline V lookup: CDR1 MNHEY, CDR2 SVGAGI. Here the CDR3 reads CASRQTETGELFF. In DNA, the CDR3 is TGTGCCAGCAGGCAAACGGAGACCGGGGAGCTGTTTTTT.

This chain uses TRBV29-1 with TRBJ2-2; D is unresolved. V shed 5 bases and J shed 4 bases, with 8 bases lying between them. The germline gives CDR1 SQVTM, CDR2 ANQGSEA. The CDR3 runs 12 residues. The CDR3, as DNA: TGCAGCGTTCTGTCAGGCACCGGGGAGCTGTTTTTT. Translating it yields CSVLSGTGELFF.

The V and J genes are TRBV6-6 and TRBJ1-2; 8 bases are a match to TRBD1. V dropped 4 bases and J dropped 4; count of bases not matched to a gene: 5. Germline CDR1 reads MNHNY; CDR2 reads SVGAGI (reference sequence). This CDR3 has 14 residues. The CDR3 nucleotides are TGTGCCAGCAGTTCGGGACAGGTCCTCTATGGCTACACCTTC. This encodes CASSSGQVLYGYTF.

This clone was observed a few times. V usage is TRBV5-6 and J usage is TRBJ2-7, with 10 bases lining up with TRBD1. V shed 2 bases and J 5 bases; nucleotides not matched to a gene: 13. CDR1 SGHDT and CDR2 YYEEEE come from the germline V gene. CDR3 length: 17 amino acids. The CDR3 DNA is TGTGCCAGCAGCTTTACGACCCGGGACAGGGGTTTTGACGAGCAGTACGTC. The encoded protein is CASSFTTRDRGFDEQYV.

V gene TRBV5-4 combines with J gene TRBJ2-7, with D possibly TRBD2 on 6 matching bases. V gave up 3 bases and J gave up 0 bases, with 10 bases separating them. Germline lookup yields CDR1 SGHNT and CDR2 YYREEE (reference sequence). The CDR3 consists of 14 residues. CDR3 protein: CASSSPGGSYEQYF. CDR3 coding DNA: TGTGCCAGCAGCTCTCCCGGGGGCTCCTACGAGCAGTACTTC.

This clone appeared a few times. The rearrangement uses TRBV28 and TRBJ1-3; possibly TRBD1 for D (5 bases). Germline loops: CDR1 MDHEN, CDR2 SYDVKM. V was trimmed by 6 bases and J by 0 bases, leaving 12 bases between them. This CDR3 comprises 15 residues. CDR3 DNA sequence: TGTGCCAGCAGGCCTTCGGGGGGCTCTGGAAACACCATATATTTT. It translates to CASRPSGGSGNTIYF.

This clone appeared once. Different DNA sequences within this sample yield the same CDR3. The V call is TRBV28, the J call TRBJ2-2; D gene ambiguous. The CDR3 covers 13 residues. In germline, CDR1 is MDHEN, CDR2 SYDVKM. V lost 3 bases to trimming and J lost 4 bases, with 6 bases between them. The CDR3 DNA is TGTGCCAGCAGTTTCGAAGGCACCGGGGAGCTGTTTTTT. This encodes CASSFEGTGELFF.

This chain links TRBV30 with TRBJ2-5; D remains ambiguous. The CDR3 consists of 13 residues. From germline, CDR1 is GTSNPN and CDR2 SVGIG (reference sequence). V lost 0 bases to trimming and J lost 5 bases, with 10 bases between them. CDR3 sequence reads: CAWSVRLRETQYF. CDR3 in DNA: TGTGCCTGGAGTGTACGCCTTAGGGAGACCCAGTACTTC.

This rearrangement joins TRBV9 to TRBJ2-2; 10 bases align to TRBD2. Germline lookup yields CDR1 SGDLS and CDR2 YYNGEE. The CDR3 consists of 15 residues. V lost 4 bases to trimming and J lost 6 bases; unmatched junction nucleotides: 6. In DNA, the CDR3 is TGTGCCAGCAGCCCAACTAGCGGGGTGCCCGGGGAGCTGTTTTTT. It is translated as CASSPTSGVPGELFF.

The chain uses TRBV11-2 and TRBJ1-1; TRBD1 agrees at 7 bases. This CDR3 region has 14 residues. Trimming cost V 5 bases and J 4 bases; bases outside gene matches: 7. Germline V CDR1 and CDR2: SGHAT, FQNNGV. CDR3 coding DNA: TGTGCCAGCAGCCCGCAACAGGGGATCACTGAAGCTTTCTTT. Encoded protein: CASSPQQGITEAFF.

The chain recombines TRBV19 with TRBJ1-2; D is uncertain. Looked up from germline, CDR1 is LNHDA and CDR2 is SQIVND (reference sequence). The CDR3 is 12 residues long. V lost 0 bases to trimming and J lost 4 bases, with 3 bases between them. CDR3 amino acids: CASSIDVYGYTF. DNA for the CDR3: TGTGCCAGTAGTATAGATGTCTATGGCTACACCTTC.

The chain joins TRBV4-3 to TRBJ2-6; D remains unclear. This CDR3 has 17 amino acids. V lost 0 bases and J lost 0, with 9 bases in between. Germline lookup yields CDR1 LGHNA and CDR2 YSLEER. As DNA, the CDR3 is TGCGCCAGCAGCCAAGATTTACAGATCTCTGGGGCCAACGTCCTGACTTTC. Amino acid sequence: CASSQDLQISGANVLTF.

The rearrangement joins TRBV14 to TRBJ2-1; 15 nucleotides align to TRBD2. V shed 4 bases, J shed 4 bases, and the junction held 8 bases outside the gene matches. Germline assignment: CDR1 SGHDN and CDR2 FVKESK. The CDR3 consists of 18 residues. Here the CDR3 reads CASSPGLAGGLQYNEQFF. CDR3 in DNA: TGTGCCAGCAGCCCGGGACTAGCGGGGGGATTGCAGTACAATGAGCAGTTCTTC.

The chain employs TRBV5-6 and TRBJ2-2; D is ambiguous. The V gene lost 3 bases and the J gene lost 0 bases, with 0 bases spanning the gap. The CDR3 covers 12 residues. Germline V lookup: CDR1 SGHDT, CDR2 YYEEEE. CDR3 amino acids: CASSSNTGELFF. CDR3 DNA sequence: TGTGCCAGCAGCTCGAACACCGGGGAGCTGTTTTTT. Combining the CDR3 with reference TRBV5-6 and TRBJ2-2 gives the whole variable domain DAGVTQSPTHLIKTRGQQVTLRCSPKSGHDTVSWYQQALGQGPQFIFQYYEEEERQRGNFPDRFSGHQFPNYSSELNVNALLLGDSALYLCASSSNTGELFFGEGSRLTVL.

The V and J genes are TRBV6-1 and TRBJ1-1; D unclear. CDR3 length: 14 residues. Germline assignment: CDR1 MNHNS and CDR2 SASEGT. Trimming removed 5 bases at V and 2 bases at J, with 12 bases between. In DNA form, the CDR3 reads TGTGCCAGCAGTATCCGGGGTGCCAACACTGAAGCTTTCTTT. Protein sequence: CASSIRGANTEAFF.

This chain uses TRBV9 with TRBJ2-3, with D possibly TRBD2 on 6 matching bases. V was trimmed by 0 bases and J by 6 bases, leaving 17 bases between them. Germline lookup yields CDR1 SGDLS and CDR2 YYNGEE. The length of the CDR3 is 16 residues. This CDR3 is CASSVGTIRGVDTQYF. The CDR3 DNA reads TGTGCCAGCAGCGTAGGGACTATACGCGGGGTGGATACGCAGTATTTT.

The gene calls are TRBV11-1 and TRBJ2-3; D call uncertain. The CDR3 is made up of 12 amino acids. Trimming removed 5 bases at V and 3 bases at J, with 6 bases between. Germline CDR1 is SGHAT and CDR2 is FQDESV (reference sequence). CDR3 sequence reads: CASSRNTDTQYF. The CDR3 DNA is TGTGCCAGCAGCCGAAATACAGATACGCAGTATTTT.